These 11 T cell receptor beta chains share one sample of origin, sequenced in a study of blood T cell repertoires in COVID-19. The table came from immunoSEQ multiplex PCR; TCRdb's copy has only in-frame clones and leaves some out. The table includes a few hundred thousand clones, about 80% detected once. The sample was peripheral blood. The receptors stem from a man younger than 40 who had recovered from COVID-19.

J is TRBJ2-7 and V is TRBV6-5, with a possible D match to TRBD2 (6 bases). The V gene's germline CDR1 is MNHEY and CDR2 SVGAGI. Trimming stripped 10 bases from V and 2 bases from J, with 15 bases between. This CDR3 has 13 residues. The chain's CDR3 is CAIGGPEAYEQYF. DNA for the CDR3: TGTGCCATCGGAGGGCCCGAAGCCTACGAGCAGTACTTC.

The chain carries TRBV6-5 and TRBJ1-1, with TRBD1 as a possible D gene (6 bases). Germline assignment: CDR1 MNHEY and CDR2 SVGAGI. The V and J ends lost 10 bases and 4 bases respectively, with 19 bases between them. The CDR3 totals 14 residues. DNA for the CDR3: TGTGCCACCTTCTTGGGGGCGGTGGGCACTGAAGCTTTCTTT. It translates to CATFLGAVGTEAFF.

This clone was counted a single time. The DNA for the CDR3 is TGTGCCAGCAGCGAGAGTCGGACTGCTAACTATGGCTACACCTTC. It yields the protein CASSESRTANYGYTF. The chain couples TRBV9 to TRBJ1-2; no firm D call. With 3 bases removed from V and 0 bases from J, the gap between germline ends came to 12 bases. The CDR3 runs 15 residues. The germline V gene encodes CDR1 SGDLS and CDR2 YYNGEE.

The rearrangement joins TRBV18 to TRBJ2-1; 10 bases fit TRBD1. The length of the CDR3 is 15 residues. CDR1 and CDR2 (germline): KGHSH, LQKENI. Trimming cost V 5 bases and J 8 bases; bases outside gene matches: 9. The CDR3 nucleotides are TGTGCCAGCTCATCCGGACAGGGGGGGGTCGATGAGCAGTTCTTC. This encodes CASSSGQGGVDEQFF.

V usage is TRBV7-2 and J usage is TRBJ1-6; D is ambiguous. V lost 2 bases and J lost 7, with 12 bases in between. The CDR3 is made up of 15 amino acids. Germline V gives CDR1 SGHTA, CDR2 FQGNSA. The CDR3 DNA sequence: TGTGCCAGCAGCTTATCGGGCGGGTTGAATTCACCCCTCCACTTT. Its protein is CASSLSGGLNSPLHF.

This clone was recorded only once. This chain links TRBV7-9 with TRBJ1-4, with D hard to call. The V end was cut by 5 bases, the J end by 5 bases, with 12 bases between. Germline-derived CDR1 and CDR2 are SEHNR and FQNEAQ (reference sequence). This CDR3 contains 14 residues. The CDR3 coding sequence is TGTGCCAGCAGCACAGAGGGCCGAAATGAAAAACTGTTTTTT. This codes for CASSTEGRNEKLFF.

This chain's CDR3 is CASSSNNYEQYV. Here the CDR3 DNA reads TGTGCCAGCAGTTCCAACAACTACGAGCAGTACGTC. The chain links TRBV28 to TRBJ2-7; D is unresolved. The CDR3 contains 12 residues. The V gene lost 4 bases and the J gene lost 3 bases, with 7 bases spanning the gap. Germline CDR1 reads MDHEN; CDR2 reads SYDVKM.

The V call is TRBV19, the J call TRBJ1-2; a possible D gene is TRBD1 (6 bases). The CDR3 has 13 residues. Trimming removed 7 bases at V and 5 bases at J, with 14 bases between. Germline CDR1 is LNHDA and CDR2 is SQIVND (reference sequence). This CDR3 reads CASTGAPGYGYTF. The CDR3 bases are TGTGCCAGTACAGGGGCCCCGGGGTATGGCTACACCTTC. The variable domain in full, with the rest retrieved from reference TRBV19 and TRBJ1-2, is DGGITQSPKYLFRKEGQNVTLSCEQNLNHDAMYWYRQDPGQGLRLIYYSQIVNDFQKGDIAEGYSVSREKKESFPLTVTSAQKNPTAFYLCASTGAPGYGYTFGSGTRLTVV.

V and J are TRBV10-3 and TRBJ1-1; 7 nucleotides agree with TRBD1. V shed 1 base and J 11 bases; nucleotides not matched to a gene: 7. CDR1 is ENHRY, CDR2 SYGVKD, per germline. CDR3 length: 13 amino acids. The CDR3 DNA follows: TGTGCCATCAGTGAGTTACAGGGGAGTGAGGCTTTCTTT. Its protein is CAISELQGSEAFF.

This chain links TRBV7-9 with TRBJ1-6; D uncertain. The germline gives CDR1 SEHNR, CDR2 FQNEAQ (reference sequence). This CDR3 spans 14 amino acids. Trimming pared 5 bases from V and 8 bases from J, leaving 13 bases between. The CDR3 region is CASSPSREHSPLHF. CDR3 bases: TGTGCCAGCAGCCCCTCTAGGGAGCATTCACCCCTCCACTTT. The full variable domain, with the rest looked up from reference TRBV7-9 and TRBJ1-6, is DTGVSQNPRHKITKRGQNVTFRCDPISEHNRLYWYRQTLGQGPEFLTYFQNEAQLEKSRLLSDRFSAERPKGSFSTLEIQRTEQGDSAMYLCASSPSREHSPLHFGNGTRLTVT.

This clone was seen just once. V is TRBV7-8 and J is TRBJ2-3; 7 bases map to TRBD1. CDR1 and CDR2 (germline): SGHVS, FQNEAQ. The ends lost 2 bases at V and 3 bases at J; junction bases unmatched: 17. CDR3 length equals 19 residues. The CDR3 here is CASSLFSSRGQWETDTQYF. CDR3 coding DNA: TGTGCCAGCAGCTTATTTTCCTCGAGGGGGCAGTGGGAGACAGATACGCAGTATTTT.